This T cell receptor beta chain was captured by sequencing in a study of T-cell memory formation after mild COVID-19. About the research overall: Largely donor-specific TCR clusters were found.

Study findings and constraints: Clones contracting across day 15 to 85 had a balanced CD4/CD8 profile; later expanding clones leaned CD4+. Contracting CD4+ clones sat mainly in CM and EM; CD8+ in EMRA. The study detected some responding clones in pre-infection memory, suggesting cross-reactive memory joined.

Germline V lookup: CDR1 SGHVS, CDR2 FQNEAQ. V was clipped by 2 bases and J by 2 bases; unmatched bases: 12. The CDR3 consists of 19 residues. TCRdb re-called the 5' RACE reads through MiXCR, storing one row per CDR3 protein. The data contain approximately 290,000 distinct CDR3 sequences, 15% to 20% of them singletons. This clonotype appeared a few times. The antigen remains undetermined. The rearrangement links TRBV7-8 to TRBJ2-2; TRBD1 aligns across 9 bases. The TCR comes from a man aged 18-30 years who had mild COVID-19 (a few samples of this study predate the infection). Cell type and time point are not known. The material sequenced was PBMCs or a T cell subset sorted from them (not recorded which). CDR3 coding DNA: TGTGCCAGCAGCTTACCGGACAGGGGTACTATCCGCAACACCGGGGAGCTGTTTTTT. Translation: CASSLPDRGTIRNTGELFF.